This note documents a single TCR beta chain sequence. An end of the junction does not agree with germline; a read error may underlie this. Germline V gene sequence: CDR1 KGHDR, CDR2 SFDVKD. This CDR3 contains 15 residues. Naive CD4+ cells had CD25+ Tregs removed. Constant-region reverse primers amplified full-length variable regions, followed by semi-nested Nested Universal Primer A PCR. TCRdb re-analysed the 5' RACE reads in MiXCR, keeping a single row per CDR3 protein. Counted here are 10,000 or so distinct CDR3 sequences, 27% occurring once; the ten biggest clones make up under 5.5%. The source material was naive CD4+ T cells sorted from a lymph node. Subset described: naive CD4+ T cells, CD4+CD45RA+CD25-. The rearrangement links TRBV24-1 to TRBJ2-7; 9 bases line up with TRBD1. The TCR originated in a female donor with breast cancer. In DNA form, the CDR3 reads TGTGCCACCAGTGATTCCGGGACAGGGTATAGCGAGCTGTACTTC. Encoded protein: CATSDSGTGYSELYF.